The 26 T cell receptor beta chains in this list originate from one sample, sequenced in a study of technical replicates of blood from several donors. Libraries were prepared by immunoSEQ multiplex PCR; TCRdb keeps only in-frame clonotypes and omits some of them. The sample has around 80,000 clones, 95% to 99% seen once. The sequenced material came from T cells isolated from PBMCs. The receptors stem from a human donor in good health.

The genes are TRBV28 and TRBJ1-2, with TRBD1 identical over 9 bases. The CDR3 covers 14 residues. V dropped 6 bases and J dropped 7; count of bases not matched to a gene: 9. Per germline, CDR1 MDHEN and CDR2 SYDVKM. CDR3 in DNA: TGTGCCAGCAGGCCGGGACAGGGTGTATTTGGCTACACCTTC. It encodes CASRPGQGVFGYTF.

J is TRBJ1-2 and V is TRBV9; D unclear. There are 15 residues in the CDR3. The germline V gene encodes CDR1 SGDLS and CDR2 YYNGEE. The V end was cut by 0 bases, the J end by 1 base, with 10 bases between. This CDR3 reads CASSVVGWSNYGYTF. The CDR3 nucleotides read TGTGCCAGCAGCGTAGTCGGATGGAGTAACTATGGCTACACCTTC. The whole variable domain, filled in from reference TRBV9 and TRBJ1-2, reads DSGVTQTPKHLITATGQRVTLRCSPRSGDLSVYWYQQSLDQGLQFLIQYYNGEERAKGNILERFSAQQFPDLHSELNLSSLELGDSALYFCASSVVGWSNYGYTFGSGTRLTVV.

The chain has TRBV27 and TRBJ1-5; D may be TRBD1 (6 bases). Germline V lookup: CDR1 MNHEY, CDR2 SMNVEV (reference sequence). The CDR3 has 15 residues. Trimming cost V 1 base and J 4 bases, with 11 bases left between them. The CDR3 spells CASSLYGGGNQPQHF. The CDR3 bases are TGTGCCAGCAGTTTATATGGGGGCGGTAATCAGCCCCAGCATTTT.

This clone was recorded only once. The rearrangement uses TRBV28 and TRBJ2-4, with D perhaps matching TRBD2 (6 bases). The CDR3 consists of 14 residues. Trimming removed 5 bases from V and 2 bases from J, with 10 bases in between. Germline V CDR1 and CDR2: MDHEN, SYDVKM. DNA of the CDR3: TGTGCCAGCAGTAAGACTAGGTCCAAAAACATTCAGTACTTC. It is translated as CASSKTRSKNIQYF.

This clone was detected only a few times. V and J are TRBV13 and TRBJ1-3; D is perhaps TRBD1 (5 bases). Trimming stripped 5 bases from V and 0 bases from J, with 8 bases between. The germline V gene has CDR1 PRHDT and CDR2 FYEKMQ (reference sequence). The CDR3 is 14 amino acids. CDR3 bases: TGTGCCAGCAGCGACAGAACCTCTGGAAACACCATATATTTT. This sequence encodes CASSDRTSGNTIYF.

CDR3 bases: TGTGCCTCCAGAGCAGGGTCGGACATTCAGTACTTC. Amino acids: CASRAGSDIQYF. The V call is TRBV2, the J call TRBJ2-4; a possible D gene is TRBD1 (5 bases). Trimming cost V 11 bases and J 8 bases, with 16 bases left between them. Germline V gene lookup returns CDR1 SNHLY and CDR2 FYNNEI. This CDR3 is built from 12 residues. The entire variable domain, with the rest obtained from reference TRBV2 and TRBJ2-4, is as follows: EPEVTQTPSHQVTQMGQEVILRCVPISNHLYFYWYRQILGQKVEFLVSFYNNEISEKSEIFDDQFSVERPDGSNFTLKIRSTKLEDSAMYFCASRAGSDIQYFGAGTRLSVL.

This clone has only one observation. The J gene is TRBJ2-5, the V gene TRBV4-1; 8 positions agree with TRBD2. The CDR3 extends over 16 amino acids. Germline lookup yields CDR1 MGHRA and CDR2 YSYEKL. V was clipped by 1 base and J by 0 bases; unmatched bases: 4. The CDR3 reads CASSQASGLYQETQYF. The DNA of the CDR3 is TGCGCCAGCAGCCAAGCTAGCGGGTTGTACCAAGAGACCCAGTACTTC.

The chain has TRBV5-1 and TRBJ2-5; 9 bases are shared with TRBD2. Losses at the gene ends were 2 bases for V and 4 bases for J; bases not matched to a gene: 6. The CDR3 extends over 15 amino acids. Germline CDR1 is SGHRS and CDR2 is YFSETQ. CDR3 nucleotides: TGCGCCAGCAGCTTCGGTAGCGGGAGTGTAGAGACCCAGTACTTC. This encodes CASSFGSGSVETQYF.

This chain joins TRBV10-3 and TRBJ2-1; D unresolved. Trimming pared 0 bases from V and 10 bases from J, leaving 10 bases between. CDR1 is ENHRY, CDR2 SYGVKD, per germline. The CDR3 has 13 residues. The CDR3 region has the DNA TGTGCCATCAGTGAGTCAGTAGCTTACGAGCAGTTCTTC. It codes for CAISESVAYEQFF.

The chain uses TRBV5-4 and TRBJ2-2; TRBD2 agrees at 7 bases. The CDR3 has 16 residues. Looked up from germline, CDR1 is SGHNT and CDR2 is YYREEE (reference sequence). Trimming cost V 4 bases and J 4 bases; bases outside gene matches: 10. The CDR3, as DNA: TGTGCCAGCAGCAATTCGGGGGGAGGGCGCACCGGGGAGCTGTTTTTT. Its translation: CASSNSGGGRTGELFF.

About this clone: At one end, the junction sequence differs from germline, possibly due to a read error. J is TRBJ2-7 and V is TRBV29-1; 10 bases align to TRBD1. This CDR3 contains 9 residues. Germline loops: CDR1 SQVTM, CDR2 ANQGSEA. The CDR3 loop reads CSEDRGGGF. As DNA, the CDR3 is TGCAGCGAGGACAGGGGGGGAGGATTC.

The rearrangement joins TRBV19 to TRBJ2-1; the D gene is possibly TRBD2 (5 bases). The CDR3 length is 15 residues. With 9 bases removed from V and 3 bases from J, the gap between germline ends came to 18 bases. From germline, CDR1 is LNHDA and CDR2 SQIVND (reference sequence). The CDR3 here is CASTKPGSYYNEQFF. DNA of the CDR3: TGTGCCAGCACTAAACCGGGATCGTACTACAATGAGCAGTTCTTC.

This chain connects TRBV27 to TRBJ1-5; possibly TRBD1 for D (5 bases). CDR3 size: 16 residues. Germline V gene sequence: CDR1 MNHEY, CDR2 SMNVEV (reference sequence). V lost 6 bases to trimming and J lost 2 bases, with 17 bases between them. CDR3 sequence: CASRLGTEGGNQPQHF. The CDR3 DNA reads as TGTGCCAGCAGATTAGGGACGGAGGGAGGCAATCAGCCCCAGCATTTT.

The chain joins TRBV7-6 to TRBJ1-1, with 8 bases matching TRBD1. V trimming: 6 bases; J trimming: 11 bases; junction bases outside the gene matches: 8. This CDR3 spans 12 amino acids. Germline V lookup: CDR1 SGHVS, CDR2 FNYEAQ. The CDR3 loop reads CASSPIDRGAFF. The CDR3 DNA follows: TGTGCCAGCAGTCCCATCGACAGGGGCGCTTTCTTT. Full variable domain (remainder filled in from reference TRBV7-6 and TRBJ1-1): GAGVSQSPRYKVTKRGQDVALRCDPISGHVSLYWYRQALGQGPEFLTYFNYEAQQDKSGLPNDRFSAERPEGSISTLTIQRTEQRDSAMYRCASSPIDRGAFFGQGTRLTVV.

The chain carries TRBV5-4 and TRBJ1-2; 7 nucleotides agree with TRBD1. CDR3 length equals 13 residues. V lost 5 bases to trimming and J lost 4 bases; unmatched junction nucleotides: 5. Per germline, CDR1 SGHNT and CDR2 YYREEE (reference sequence). CDR3 DNA: TGTGCCAGCAGAGCTGACAGGGCCTATGGCTACACCTTC. Amino acids: CASRADRAYGYTF.

This rearrangement joins TRBV15 to TRBJ1-5; no definite D call. This CDR3 is 16 amino acids long. Germline V gene lookup returns CDR1 LNHNV and CDR2 YYDKDF (reference sequence). The ends were cut back, 0 bases at V and 3 bases at J, with 12 bases in the middle. The CDR3 loop is CATSRDKTRHNQPQHF. The CDR3 DNA reads as TGTGCCACCAGCAGAGATAAGACCAGGCACAATCAGCCCCAGCATTTT.

The CDR3 here is CASSRPPVGHYNEQFF. In nucleotides, the CDR3 is TGCGCCAGCAGTCGCCCTCCCGTGGGCCACTACAATGAGCAGTTCTTC. The chain links TRBV23-1 to TRBJ2-1; D unresolved. TRBV23-1 is classed as an ORF, of uncertain function. With 4 bases removed from V and 3 bases from J, the gap between germline ends came to 16 bases. CDR3 length: 16 residues.

This clone was observed once. Additional DNA sequences in this sample encode the identical CDR3. The chain combines TRBV7-3 with TRBJ2-7, with D uncertain. CDR1 is SGHTA, CDR2 FQGTGA, per germline. Deletions cut 2 bases from V and 2 bases from J, with 7 bases between. The CDR3 totals 13 residues. CDR3 DNA: TGTGCCAGCAGCTTAGGGCTGGCCTACGAGCAGTACTTC. It codes for CASSLGLAYEQYF.

The V call is TRBV5-1, the J call TRBJ1-3; D gene ambiguous. The V gene lost 2 bases and the J gene lost 0 bases, with 6 bases spanning the gap. Germline lookup yields CDR1 SGHRS and CDR2 YFSETQ. The CDR3 loop spans 14 amino acids. The CDR3 sequence is CASSFLSSGNTIYF. DNA for the CDR3: TGCGCCAGCAGCTTCCTGAGCTCTGGAAACACCATATATTTT.

The chain combines TRBV7-2 with TRBJ1-2; D is uncertain. Per the germline V gene, CDR1 is SGHTA and CDR2 is FQGNSA. CDR3 length: 13 amino acids. V was pared by 6 bases and J by 4 bases, with 12 bases between. CDR3 in DNA: TGTGCCAGCAGATATAGTAACTCCTATGGCTACACCTTC. Amino acids: CASRYSNSYGYTF.

The rearrangement joins TRBV9 to TRBJ1-1; 7 nucleotides match TRBD1. The V gene end was trimmed by 5 bases and the J gene end by 5 bases; junction bases not matched to a gene: 6. The CDR3 is 13 residues long. The germline V gene encodes CDR1 SGDLS and CDR2 YYNGEE. The CDR3 spells CASSETGMTEAFF. The CDR3 bases are TGTGCCAGCAGTGAGACAGGGATGACTGAAGCTTTCTTT.

This chain joins TRBV5-6 and TRBJ2-2; no clear D gene. Germline V gene lookup returns CDR1 SGHDT and CDR2 YYEEEE. The CDR3 covers 13 residues. V lost 4 bases and J lost 5, with 9 bases in between. DNA for the CDR3: TGTGCCAGCAGCCGACCCAGGACCGGGGAGCTGTTTTTT. Protein product: CASSRPRTGELFF.

The chain has TRBV28 and TRBJ2-3; a weak D match, TRBD2 (5 bases). Trimming cost V 1 base and J 2 bases, with 22 bases left between them. Germline values: CDR1 MDHEN, CDR2 SYDVKM. CDR3 length: 19 amino acids. CDR3 DNA: TGTGCCAGCAGTTTATCGGGCCGATCGGGGTGGGAGATCACAGATACGCAGTATTTT. It translates to CASSLSGRSGWEITDTQYF.

DNA for the CDR3: TGTGCCAGCAGTACCCCCGCTACTCTAGCGGGAGTCTACAATGAGCAGTTCTTC. Protein sequence: CASSTPATLAGVYNEQFF. J is TRBJ2-1 and V is TRBV28, with 10 bases that match TRBD2. The CDR3 sequence is 18 residues long. V shed 5 bases, J shed 3 bases, and the junction held 13 bases outside the gene matches. Germline lookup yields CDR1 MDHEN and CDR2 SYDVKM.

The chain couples TRBV5-4 to TRBJ1-3; TRBD1 aligns across 10 bases. In germline, CDR1 is SGHNT, CDR2 YYREEE (reference sequence). J was trimmed by 1 base and V by 4 bases; bases with no gene match: 2. The CDR3 sequence is 15 residues long. CDR3 region: CASSRDRGSGNTIYF. The CDR3 region has the DNA TGTGCCAGCAGCCGGGACAGGGGTTCTGGAAACACCATATATTTT.

V and J are TRBV6-5 and TRBJ2-7; D may be TRBD1 (6 bases). Trimming shortened V by 6 bases and J by 4 bases, and 10 bases separated the two germline ends. CDR1 and CDR2 (germline): MNHEY, SVGAGI. The CDR3 runs to 12 residues. In DNA form, the CDR3 reads TGTGCCAGCAGAAGGACAGAGTACGAGCAGTACTTC. Amino acid sequence: CASRRTEYEQYF.